Listed here are 29 T cell receptor beta chains from one sample, sequenced in a study of blood T cell repertoires in COVID-19. The method was immunoSEQ multiplex PCR; TCRdb's version includes in-frame clones alone and lacks a portion of them. The table includes around 87,000 clones, 80% to 90% detected once. The specimen was peripheral blood. Receptors were obtained from a middle-aged man with acute or convalescent COVID-19.

J is TRBJ1-2 and V is TRBV30, with no clear D. This CDR3 has 12 amino acids. Trimming took off 2 bases at V and 0 bases at J, with 4 bases between the two ends. CDR1 GTSNPN and CDR2 SVGIG come from the germline V gene (reference sequence). The CDR3 loop reads CAWSSPNYGYTF. The DNA of the CDR3 is TGTGCCTGGAGTTCTCCTAACTATGGCTACACCTTC.

The chain joins TRBV3-1 (or the pseudogene TRBV3-2) to TRBJ1-6; 7 bases line up with TRBD1. From germline, CDR1 is LGHDT and CDR2 YNNKEL (reference sequence). V lost 4 bases, J lost 2 bases, and 2 bases stayed unmatched. The CDR3 extends over 15 amino acids. Here the CDR3 DNA reads TGTGCCAGCAGCCCGGGACAGACCTATAATTCACCCCTCCACTTT. Translated: CASSPGQTYNSPLHF.

The table lists this clone with a few counts. The chain uses TRBV19 and TRBJ1-6, with no clear D. V gave up 3 bases and J gave up 9 bases, with 15 bases separating them. Germline V lookup: CDR1 LNHDA, CDR2 SQIVND (reference sequence). The CDR3 totals 15 residues. CDR3 protein: CASSIPAGGISPLHF. The CDR3 region has the DNA TGTGCCAGTAGTATCCCGGCAGGAGGGATTTCACCCCTCCACTTT.

V usage is TRBV19 and J usage is TRBJ1-5, with D unclear. V was clipped by 4 bases and J by 3 bases, with 16 bases between them. Per the germline V gene, CDR1 is LNHDA and CDR2 is SQIVND (reference sequence). CDR3 length equals 16 residues. The CDR3 DNA reads as TGTGCCAGTAGTACCACCCCCGGAGGTTACAATCAGCCCCAGCATTTT. It specifies CASSTTPGGYNQPQHF.

This chain joins TRBV28 and TRBJ1-5, with D possibly TRBD1 on 6 matching bases. Trimming left V 3 bases short and J 1 base short, with 10 bases between. The CDR3 totals 15 residues. CDR1 MDHEN and CDR2 SYDVKM come from the germline V gene. CDR3 coding DNA: TGTGCCAGCAGTTTTGGACAGCCAAGCAATCAGCCCCAGCATTTT. This codes for CASSFGQPSNQPQHF.

This clone came up once. The gene calls are TRBV9 and TRBJ2-3; 7 bases are a match to TRBD1. Germline loops: CDR1 SGDLS, CDR2 YYNGEE. V lost 5 bases to trimming and J lost 2 bases; unmatched junction nucleotides: 11. This CDR3 is 16 amino acids long. CDR3 region: CASSGFKGQSTDTQYF. The CDR3, as DNA: TGTGCCAGCAGTGGATTTAAGGGACAGTCCACAGATACGCAGTATTTT.

The gene calls are TRBV5-1 and TRBJ1-1; 8 bases are a match to TRBD1. CDR3 length equals 15 residues. CDR1 and CDR2 from the germline V gene are SGHRS and YFSETQ. The trim removed 0 bases at V and 3 bases at J, leaving 4 bases unmatched. The CDR3 loop is CASSLGLTGDTEAFF. CDR3 nucleotide sequence: TGCGCCAGCAGCTTGGGGTTGACAGGGGACACTGAAGCTTTCTTT. Using reference TRBV5-1 and TRBJ1-1 for the parts outside the CDR3, the full variable domain is KAGVTQTPRYLIKTRGQQVTLSCSPISGHRSVSWYQQTPGQGLQFLFEYFSETQRNKGNFPGRFSGRQFSNSRSEMNVSTLELGDSALYLCASSLGLTGDTEAFFGQGTRLTVV.

Only a few counts were recorded for this clone. V is TRBV24-1 and J is TRBJ1-2, with a weak D call TRBD1 (5 bases). The length of the CDR3 is 15 residues. The ends were cut back, 2 bases at V and 5 bases at J, with 14 bases in the middle. Germline lookup yields CDR1 KGHDR and CDR2 SFDVKD. The CDR3: CATSDWGGRRYGYTF. The CDR3 bases are TGTGCCACCAGTGATTGGGGGGGAAGGCGGTATGGCTACACCTTC.

The J gene is TRBJ1-1, the V gene TRBV5-1, with a possible D match to TRBD1 (6 bases). Trimming cost V 4 bases and J 1 base, with 8 bases left between them. This CDR3 comprises 13 residues. Germline-derived CDR1 and CDR2 are SGHRS and YFSETQ. The CDR3 reads CASSVGQNTEAFF. CDR3 nucleotides: TGCGCCAGCAGCGTGGGACAGAACACTGAAGCTTTCTTT.

The V and J genes are TRBV6-6 and TRBJ2-7; tentatively, D is TRBD1 (6 bases). Deletions cut 0 bases from V and 2 bases from J, with 11 bases between. Germline lookup yields CDR1 MNHNY and CDR2 SVGAGI (reference sequence). CDR3 size: 15 residues. CDR3 coding DNA: TGTGCCAGCAGTTACTCGGGGGCCATAGCCTACGAGCAGTACTTC. Its protein is CASSYSGAIAYEQYF.

The V call is TRBV5-1, the J call TRBJ1-1; D is possibly TRBD1 (6 bases). The V gene lost 4 bases and the J gene lost 4 bases, with 14 bases spanning the gap. The CDR3 is made up of 14 amino acids. Germline CDR1 reads SGHRS; CDR2 reads YFSETQ. DNA for the CDR3: TGCGCCAGCAGCGAACAGGGTATGTTCACTGAAGCTTTCTTT. Translating it yields CASSEQGMFTEAFF.

V usage is TRBV19 and J usage is TRBJ2-1, with 8 bases that match TRBD2. The V segment lost 4 bases and the J segment 4 bases; nucleotides outside the gene matches: 15. The CDR3 spans 18 residues. Germline V gene sequence: CDR1 LNHDA, CDR2 SQIVND (reference sequence). CDR3 amino acids: CASSSGLRGSGTYNEQFF. CDR3 DNA: TGTGCCAGTAGTAGTGGTTTAAGGGGTAGCGGGACATACAATGAGCAGTTCTTC.

V usage is TRBV6-2 or TRBV6-3 and J usage is TRBJ2-7; D gene unclear. Germline V gene data show CDR1 as MNHEY and CDR2 as SVGEGT. Trimming removed 5 bases at V and 0 bases at J, with 8 bases between. This CDR3 is built from 13 residues. The CDR3: CASSPWASYEQYF. The CDR3 nucleotides read TGTGCCAGCAGTCCGTGGGCCTCCTACGAGCAGTACTTC.

This sequence joins TRBV5-1 and TRBJ1-3; 11 bases line up with TRBD1. The CDR3 runs to 15 residues. Trimming took 4 bases from V and 3 from J; bases not matched to a gene: 3. CDR1 SGHRS and CDR2 YFSETQ come from the germline V gene. CDR3 in amino acids: CASSRDRGYGNTIYF. The CDR3 DNA reads TGCGCCAGCAGCAGGGACAGGGGGTATGGAAACACCATATATTTT.

This clone was detected only once. The V and J genes are TRBV5-5 and TRBJ1-1, with TRBD1 identical over 7 bases. Losses at the gene ends were 2 bases for V and 3 bases for J; bases not matched to a gene: 10. The CDR3 is 16 amino acids. CDR1 is SGHKS, CDR2 YYEKEE, per germline (reference sequence). CDR3 amino acids: CASSLRPGTVDTEAFF. CDR3 coding DNA: TGTGCCAGCAGCTTACGCCCCGGGACAGTGGACACTGAAGCTTTCTTT.

J is TRBJ1-3 and V is TRBV5-6; TRBD1 aligns across 9 bases. V trimming: 5 bases; J trimming: 4 bases; junction bases outside the gene matches: 1. Germline loops: CDR1 SGHDT, CDR2 YYEEEE. The CDR3 has 13 amino acids. CDR3 amino acids: CASSGTGGNTIYF. The CDR3 nucleotides are TGTGCCAGCAGTGGGACAGGGGGAAACACCATATATTTT.

This chain links TRBV30 with TRBJ2-5, with D perhaps TRBD2 (5 bases). The CDR3 length is 12 residues. Germline V lookup: CDR1 GTSNPN, CDR2 SVGIG (reference sequence). The V and J ends lost 6 bases and 5 bases respectively, with 13 bases between them. The CDR3 nucleotides read TGTGCCTGCCTCCCGCCGGGGGAGACCCAGTACTTC. It translates to CACLPPGETQYF.

The rearrangement joins TRBV6-6 to TRBJ1-3; 9 bases are a match to TRBD1. The CDR3 has 16 residues. CDR1 MNHNY and CDR2 SVGAGI come from the germline V gene (reference sequence). V lost 3 bases and J lost 3; bases outside the gene matches: 6. The chain's CDR3 is CASSYGGQGNGNTIYF. The DNA of the CDR3 is TGTGCCAGCAGTTATGGGGGACAGGGTAATGGAAACACCATATATTTT.

The chain carries TRBV3-1 (or the pseudogene TRBV3-2) and TRBJ2-2; 8 nucleotides agree with TRBD2. The germline gives CDR1 LGHDT, CDR2 YNNKEL (reference sequence). The CDR3 length is 15 residues. Unmatched junction bases numbered 6, after V lost 2 bases and J lost 7 bases. The CDR3 bases are TGTGCCAGCAGCCAACCCGGGGGGGCGGACGGGGAGCTGTTTTTT. This translates into CASSQPGGADGELFF.

The V gene is TRBV3-1 (or the pseudogene TRBV3-2), the J gene TRBJ1-2, with D possibly being TRBD1 (6 bases). Germline CDR1 LGHDT, CDR2 YNNKEL (reference sequence). This CDR3 is built from 14 residues. The V end was cut by 0 bases, the J end by 4 bases, with 9 bases between. CDR3 nucleotide sequence: TGTGCCAGCAGCCAAGACTTCAGGGGCTATGGCTACACCTTC. It codes for CASSQDFRGYGYTF.

The chain has TRBV28 and TRBJ1-2; TRBD1 agrees at 9 bases. Unmatched junction bases numbered 7, after V lost 6 bases and J lost 2 bases. The CDR3 loop spans 15 amino acids. Germline V gene sequence: CDR1 MDHEN, CDR2 SYDVKM. The chain's CDR3 is CASSLRDRVNYGYTF. CDR3 DNA: TGTGCCAGCAGCCTAAGGGACAGGGTCAACTATGGCTACACCTTC.

The V and J genes are TRBV6-5 and TRBJ1-5; TRBD1 is a possible D gene (5 bases). Per the germline V gene, CDR1 is MNHEY and CDR2 is SVGAGI. V lost 8 bases to trimming and J lost 2 bases, with 13 bases between them. This CDR3 has 14 residues. CDR3 residues: CASVYGGGNQPQHF. CDR3 coding DNA: TGTGCCAGCGTCTACGGAGGGGGCAATCAGCCCCAGCATTTT.

The rearrangement joins TRBV11-2 to TRBJ1-2, with D maybe TRBD1 (6 bases). Germline lookup yields CDR1 SGHAT and CDR2 FQNNGV. This CDR3 has 15 residues. Trimming pared 6 bases from V and 1 base from J, leaving 15 bases between. This chain's CDR3 is CASSSRDTFNYGYTF. Here the CDR3 DNA reads TGTGCCAGCAGTAGCCGGGACACCTTTAACTATGGCTACACCTTC.

This CDR3 is CASKGTPNEKLFF. Here the CDR3 DNA reads TGTGCCAGCAAGGGGACACCTAATGAAAAACTGTTTTTT. The gene calls are TRBV28 and TRBJ1-4; tentatively, D is TRBD1 (6 bases). Trimming took off 7 bases at V and 3 bases at J, with 9 bases between the two ends. The CDR3 spans 13 residues. Germline CDR1 reads MDHEN; CDR2 reads SYDVKM.

The V call is TRBV11-2, the J call TRBJ2-5, with 11 bases fitting TRBD2. Germline V CDR1 and CDR2: SGHAT, FQNNGV. V was pared by 6 bases and J by 5 bases, with 5 bases of the junction left unmatched. The CDR3 length is 14 residues. The CDR3 DNA reads as TGTGCCAGCAGAATAGCGGGGGGGCCGGAGACCCAGTACTTC. This codes for CASRIAGGPETQYF.

The V and J genes are TRBV2 and TRBJ1-1; D unresolved. V shed 6 bases and J shed 4 bases, with 18 bases lying between them. The CDR3 is 15 residues long. The germline V gene has CDR1 SNHLY and CDR2 FYNNEI. CDR3 nucleotide sequence: TGTGCCAGCAGGCCCCGAGGCATTGGAATCACTGAAGCTTTCTTT. This codes for CASRPRGIGITEAFF.

In this sample, this clone turned up once. The rearrangement uses TRBV18 and TRBJ2-1; the D gene is possibly TRBD1 (6 bases). This CDR3 has 15 residues. V was shortened by 2 bases and J by 7 bases, with 15 bases between the two germline ends. The germline V gene encodes CDR1 KGHSH and CDR2 LQKENI. The CDR3 coding sequence is TGTGCCAGCTCACCAGCCGGGACAAGGGGGAATGAGCAGTTCTTC. This encodes CASSPAGTRGNEQFF.

The chain links TRBV11-3 to TRBJ2-1; 12 bases fit TRBD2. The CDR3 is 20 residues long. Germline V gives CDR1 SGHNT, CDR2 YENEEA. The V segment lost 1 base and the J segment 2 bases; nucleotides outside the gene matches: 12. In DNA form, the CDR3 reads TGTGCCAGCAGCTTAGGTTGGGCTAGCGGGGGGGCAGAGACCTACAATGAGCAGTTCTTC. This sequence encodes CASSLGWASGGAETYNEQFF.

The gene calls are TRBV23-1 and TRBJ2-4; possible D gene TRBD2, 6 bases. TRBV23-1 is an ORF, with its function uncertain. V was pared by 0 bases and J by 0 bases, with 27 bases between. This CDR3 spans 22 amino acids. The DNA of the CDR3 is TGCGCCAGCAGTCAATCCGCGGGACGGCTGAAACCCTTGATTTTAGCCAAAAACATTCAGTACTTC. Translating it yields CASSQSAGRLKPLILAKNIQYF.